This record concerns one TCR beta chain sequence. Looked up from germline, CDR1 is LNHDA and CDR2 is SQIVND (reference sequence). V was cut by 8 bases and J by 5 bases, with 13 bases left in between. The CDR3 covers 12 residues. Method: immunoSEQ multiplex PCR; TCRdb's copy keeps in-frame clones and lacks some. The repertoire includes about 71,000 clones, 75% to 95% of them detected once, and 0.77% sits in the top ten. The source of the sample is a study of blood T cell repertoires in COVID-19. The source of this sequence is a woman of 80 years or more with acute or convalescent COVID-19. V is TRBV19 and J is TRBJ2-7; weak D call: TRBD1 (5 bases). Specimen: peripheral blood. CDR3 coding DNA: TGTGCCAGTTCCGACAGTATGGACGAGCAGTACTTC. This encodes CASSDSMDEQYF.